This is a list of T cell receptor beta chains from one sample in a study of control samples from healthy donors and cancer patients. The table came from immunoSEQ multiplex PCR; TCRdb's copy has only in-frame clones and leaves some out. This table holds 90,000 to 100,000 clones, roughly 83% found once. The specimen sequenced was blood. These receptors were obtained from a woman between 25 and 40 years old in good health. Each CDR3 is given with its conserved first and last residue. A D gene is named only where the DNA matches it firmly. Some rows have no size entry. The others give once, few or many, or a class for an expanded clone.

>-|TRBJ2-7|-|TRBV5-6
CASSLGHRVVEQYF
TGTGCCAGCAGCTTGGGTCACAGGGTAGTCGAGCAGTACTTC
>-|TRBJ1-3|-|TRBV10-3
CAISEGPLGNTIYF
TGTGCCATCAGTGAAGGTCCCCTAGGGAACACCATATATTTT
>-|TRBJ1-2|-|TRBV12-3/TRBV12-4
CASSFQDNYGYTF
TGTGCCAGCAGTTTCCAGGACAACTATGGCTACACCTTC
>-|TRBJ1-3|few|TRBV10-1
CASSEGSSGNTIYF
TGCGCCAGCAGTGAGGGGAGTTCTGGAAACACCATATATTTT
>-|TRBJ1-5|-|TRBV5-1
CASSLVGDSNQPQHF
TGCGCCAGCAGCTTGGTTGGGGATAGCAATCAGCCCCAGCATTTT
>TRBD1|TRBJ1-2|-|TRBV27
CASSLGGQGFYGYTF
TGTGCCAGCAGTTTGGGGGGACAGGGGTTCTATGGCTACACCTTC
>-|TRBJ2-2|-|TRBV7-8
CASSLARNTGELFF
TGTGCCAGCAGCTTAGCTCGGAACACCGGGGAGCTGTTTTTT
>TRBD2|TRBJ2-5|-|TRBV7-8
CASSLWTSGGRLETQYF
TGTGCCAGCAGCTTATGGACTAGCGGGGGAAGGTTGGAGACCCAGTACTTC
>-|TRBJ1-5|-|TRBV19
CASSSLGSNQPQHF
TGTGCCAGTAGTTCCCTGGGTAGCAATCAGCCCCAGCATTTT
>-|TRBJ1-5|-|TRBV19
CASSIVLDQPQHF
TGTGCCAGTAGTATAGTACTGGATCAGCCCCAGCATTTT
>TRBD1|TRBJ1-4|-|TRBV3-1/TRBV3-2
CASSQDGDRDDEKLFF
TGTGCCAGCAGCCAAGATGGGGACAGAGACGATGAAAAACTGTTTTTT
>-|TRBJ2-7|-|TRBV13
CASSLINVNSYEQYF
TGTGCCAGCAGCTTGATTAACGTTAACTCCTACGAGCAGTACTTC
>-|TRBJ2-3|-|TRBV6-2/TRBV6-3
CASSPLTISTDTQYF
TGTGCCAGCAGTCCCCTGACTATAAGCACAGATACGCAGTATTTT
>-|TRBJ2-7|-|TRBV11-2
CASSYSFSGSYEQYF
TGTGCCAGCAGCTACAGCTTTAGCGGCTCCTACGAGCAGTACTTC
>-|TRBJ2-7|-|TRBV18
CASSRDKGSYEQYF
TGTGCCAGCTCCCGTGACAAGGGGTCCTACGAGCAGTACTTC
>-|TRBJ1-2|-|TRBV5-6
CASSLALDYGYTF
TGTGCCAGCAGCTTGGCCCTAGACTATGGCTACACCTTC
>TRBD1|TRBJ1-4|few|TRBV25-1
CASSSPRDRLNEKLFF
TGTGCCAGCAGTTCCCCCAGGGACAGGCTTAATGAAAAACTGTTTTTT
>TRBD2|TRBJ2-7|-|TRBV9
CASSQLAGLAYEQYF
TGTGCCAGCAGCCAACTAGCGGGGCTTGCCTACGAGCAGTACTTC
>-|TRBJ2-1|-|TRBV5-4
CASSLMSSYNEQFF
TGTGCCAGCAGCCTAATGAGCTCCTACAATGAGCAGTTCTTC